The rows below give T cell receptor beta chains drawn from one sample of a study of T cell responses to AZD1222 COVID-19 vaccine. Clones were read by immunoSEQ multiplex PCR, and TCRdb kept only the in-frame ones, dropping some. Of 250,000 to 300,000 clones in the sample, roughly 93% are singletons; the top ten hold 0.55%. Sequenced material: peripheral blood, taken 28 days after the second AZD1222 dose. These TCRs come from an adult who received the AZD1222 COVID-19 vaccine. The CDR3 runs from the conserved cysteine through the conserved F or W. Fields, in order: J gene, clone size, D gene, V gene, CDR3 DNA, CDR3 protein. D genes are given only for firm matches. Clone size is given for some rows only: seen once, a few or many times, or a class if the clone is expanded.

>TRBJ2-7|few|NA|TRBV4-1
TGCGCCAGCAGCCAAGAGGGCTCCTACGAGCAGTACTTC
CASSQEGSYEQYF
>TRBJ1-1|NA|NA|TRBV19
TGTGCCAGTAGTTCTCCAGGGACACTGAGGACTGAAGCTTTCTTT
CASSSPGTLRTEAFF
>TRBJ1-3|NA|NA|TRBV7-6
TGTGCCAGCAGCTTAGGGGGGACAAGCTCTGGAAACACCATATATTTT
CASSLGGTSSGNTIYF
>TRBJ2-3|NA|TRBD2|TRBV28
TGTGCCAGCAGTTTGCCCGGGGGGGCCCAAGATACGCAGTATTTT
CASSLPGGAQDTQYF
>TRBJ1-1|NA|NA|TRBV11-1
TGTGCCAGCAGCTTAGAGTGGGAGACCACTGAAGCTTTCTTT
CASSLEWETTEAFF
>TRBJ2-3|NA|NA|TRBV6-4
TGTGCCAGCAGCAGTTCCTCCACAGATACGCAGTATTTT
CASSSSSTDTQYF
>TRBJ1-1|NA|NA|TRBV3-1/TRBV3-2
TGTGCCAGCAGCCAAGATTTGGGGGGCACTGAAGCTTTCTTT
CASSQDLGGTEAFF
>TRBJ1-1|NA|NA|TRBV27
TGTGCCAGCAGTTTAAACCGTCGTATGAACACTGAAGCTTTCTTT
CASSLNRRMNTEAFF
>TRBJ1-1|NA|TRBD1|TRBV2
TGTGCCAGCAAGACAGGGCAGAACACTGAAGCTTTCTTT
CASKTGQNTEAFF
>TRBJ2-7|once|NA|TRBV28
TGTGCCACCCTAGGCCAGGGCTCCTACCCCGAGCAGTACTTC
CATLGQGSYPEQYF
>TRBJ1-2|NA|NA|TRBV4-2
TGTGCCAGCAGCCAAGTTGGGTCGGGACACGACTATGGCTACACCTTC
CASSQVGSGHDYGYTF
>TRBJ2-3|once|TRBD2|TRBV5-4
TGTGCCAGCAGCCCTAGCGGGGGGGGATCAGATACGCAGTATTTT
CASSPSGGGSDTQYF